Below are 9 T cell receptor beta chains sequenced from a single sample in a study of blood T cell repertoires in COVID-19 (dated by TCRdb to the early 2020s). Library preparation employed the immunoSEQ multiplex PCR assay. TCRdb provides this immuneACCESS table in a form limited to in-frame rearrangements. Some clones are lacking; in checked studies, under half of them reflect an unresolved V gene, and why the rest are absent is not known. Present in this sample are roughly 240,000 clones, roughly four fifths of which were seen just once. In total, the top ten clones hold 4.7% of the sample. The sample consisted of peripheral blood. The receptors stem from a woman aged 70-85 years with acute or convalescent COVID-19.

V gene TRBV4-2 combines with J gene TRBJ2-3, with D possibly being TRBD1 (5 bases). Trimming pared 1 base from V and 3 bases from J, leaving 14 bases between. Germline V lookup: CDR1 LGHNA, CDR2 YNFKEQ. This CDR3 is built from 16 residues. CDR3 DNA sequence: TGTGCCAGCAGCCAAGCGTCGGCAGGGAATACAGATACGCAGTATTTT. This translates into CASSQASAGNTDTQYF.

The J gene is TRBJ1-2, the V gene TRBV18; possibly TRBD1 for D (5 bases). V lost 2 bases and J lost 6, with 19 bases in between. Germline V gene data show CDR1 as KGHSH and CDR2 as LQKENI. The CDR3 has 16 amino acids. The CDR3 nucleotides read TGTGCCAGCTCACCAAATATCGACGGGGGAACGGATGGCTACACCTTC. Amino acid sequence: CASSPNIDGGTDGYTF.

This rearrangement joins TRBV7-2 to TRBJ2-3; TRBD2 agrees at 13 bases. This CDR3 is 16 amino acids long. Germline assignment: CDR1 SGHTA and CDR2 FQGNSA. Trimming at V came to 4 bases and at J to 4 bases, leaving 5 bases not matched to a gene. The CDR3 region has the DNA TGTGCCAGCAGCTCGGGACTAGCGGGGATCGCAGATACGCAGTATTTT. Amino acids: CASSSGLAGIADTQYF.

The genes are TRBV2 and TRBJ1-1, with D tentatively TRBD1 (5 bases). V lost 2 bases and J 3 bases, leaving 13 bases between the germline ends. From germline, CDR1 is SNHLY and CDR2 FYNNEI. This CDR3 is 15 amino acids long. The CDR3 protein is CASSENSGWDTEAFF. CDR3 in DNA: TGTGCCAGCAGTGAAAATTCAGGGTGGGACACTGAAGCTTTCTTT.

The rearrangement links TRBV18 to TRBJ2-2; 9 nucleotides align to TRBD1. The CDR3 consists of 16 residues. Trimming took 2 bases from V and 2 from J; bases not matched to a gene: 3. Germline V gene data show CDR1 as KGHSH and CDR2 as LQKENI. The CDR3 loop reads CASSPVTGGNTGELFF. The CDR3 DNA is TGTGCCAGCTCACCAGTTACAGGGGGCAACACCGGGGAGCTGTTTTTT.

In DNA, the CDR3 is TGTGCCAGCAGCGTAGGACAGGGAACGAATACGCAGTATTTT. Protein: CASSVGQGTNTQYF. The chain joins TRBV9 to TRBJ2-3; 7 nucleotides align to TRBD1. The CDR3 covers 14 residues. Trimming at V came to 0 bases and at J to 7 bases, leaving 5 bases not matched to a gene. Per germline, CDR1 SGDLS and CDR2 YYNGEE.

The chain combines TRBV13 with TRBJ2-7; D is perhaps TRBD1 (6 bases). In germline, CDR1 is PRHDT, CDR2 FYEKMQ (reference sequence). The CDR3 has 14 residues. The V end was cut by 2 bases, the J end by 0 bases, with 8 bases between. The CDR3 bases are TGTGCCAGCAGCTTACAGGGGTCCTCCTACGAGCAGTACTTC. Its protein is CASSLQGSSYEQYF. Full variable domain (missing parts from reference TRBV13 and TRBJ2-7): AAGVIQSPRHLIKEKRETATLKCYPIPRHDTVYWYQQGPGQDPQFLISFYEKMQSDKGSIPDRFSAQQFSDYHSELNMSSLELGDSALYFCASSLQGSSYEQYFGPGTRLTVT.

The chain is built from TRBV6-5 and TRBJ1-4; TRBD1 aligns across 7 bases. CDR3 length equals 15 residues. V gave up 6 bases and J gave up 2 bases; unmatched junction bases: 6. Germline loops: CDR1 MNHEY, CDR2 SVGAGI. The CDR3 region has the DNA TGTGCCAGCAGCCGACAGGGAGCGACTAATGAAAAACTGTTTTTT. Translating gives CASSRQGATNEKLFF.

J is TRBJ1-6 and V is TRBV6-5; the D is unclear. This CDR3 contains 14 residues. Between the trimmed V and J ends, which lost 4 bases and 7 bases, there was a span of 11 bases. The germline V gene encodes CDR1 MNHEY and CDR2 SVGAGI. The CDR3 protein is CASSLGERNSPLHF. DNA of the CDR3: TGTGCCAGCAGTTTAGGAGAGCGGAATTCACCCCTCCACTTT.